This T cell receptor beta chain stems from a study of T-cell reconstitution after alpha-beta-depleted transplantation in children. Unique molecular identifiers were incorporated when the TCRbeta library was constructed. TCRdb redid the calling of the PCR reads with MiXCR, one entry per CDR3 protein. The data show around 680,000 distinct CDR3 sequences, roughly 15% seen once. Sequencing used PBMCs from the stem cell graft donor, obtained from the stem cell graft. The TCR was taken from a human donor who donated a stem cell graft to a child with acute myeloid leukemia.

The CDR3 nucleotides are TGCGCCAGCAAGTCAGGCCAAGAGACCCAGTACTTC. Translation: CASKSGQETQYF. The chain has TRBV5-1 and TRBJ2-5; no definite D call. V dropped 6 bases and J dropped 1 base, with 7 bases sitting between them. This CDR3 contains 12 residues. Germline-derived CDR1 and CDR2 are SGHRS and YFSETQ.